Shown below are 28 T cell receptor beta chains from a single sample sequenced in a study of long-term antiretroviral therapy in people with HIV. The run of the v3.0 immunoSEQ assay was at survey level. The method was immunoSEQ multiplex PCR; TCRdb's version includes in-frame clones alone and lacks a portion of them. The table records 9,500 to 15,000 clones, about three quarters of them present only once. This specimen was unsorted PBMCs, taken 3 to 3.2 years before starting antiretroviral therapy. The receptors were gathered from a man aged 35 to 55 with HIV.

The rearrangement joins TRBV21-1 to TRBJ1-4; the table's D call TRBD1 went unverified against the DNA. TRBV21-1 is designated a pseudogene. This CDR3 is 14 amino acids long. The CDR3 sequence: CASSKVGQGEKLFF. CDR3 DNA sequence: TGTGCCAGCAGCAAAGTCGGACAAGGGGAAAAACTGTTTTTT.

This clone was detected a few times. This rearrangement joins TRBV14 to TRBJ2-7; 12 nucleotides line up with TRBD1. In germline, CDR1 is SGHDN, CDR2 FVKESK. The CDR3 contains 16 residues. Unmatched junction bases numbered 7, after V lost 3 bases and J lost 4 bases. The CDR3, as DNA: TGTGCCAGCAGCCAGCCCGGGACAGGGGGCTTGTACGAGCAGTACTTC. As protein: CASSQPGTGGLYEQYF.

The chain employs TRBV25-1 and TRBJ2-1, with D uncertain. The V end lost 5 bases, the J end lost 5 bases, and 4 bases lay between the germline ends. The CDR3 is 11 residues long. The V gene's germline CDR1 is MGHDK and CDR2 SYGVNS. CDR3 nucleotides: TGTGCCAGCAGTAGCGACAATGAGCAGTTCTTC. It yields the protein CASSSDNEQFF. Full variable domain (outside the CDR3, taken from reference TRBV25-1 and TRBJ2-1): EADIYQTPRYLVIGTGKKITLECSQTMGHDKMYWYQQDPGMELHLIHYSYGVNSTEKGDLSSESTVSRIRTEHFPLTLESARPSHTSQYLCASSSDNEQFFGPGTRLTVL.

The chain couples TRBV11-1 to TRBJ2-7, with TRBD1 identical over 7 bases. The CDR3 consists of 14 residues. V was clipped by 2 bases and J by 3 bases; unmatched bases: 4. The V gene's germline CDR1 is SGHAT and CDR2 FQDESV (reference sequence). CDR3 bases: TGTGCCAGCAGCTTAAGACAGGGTTACTACGAGCAGTACTTC. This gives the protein CASSLRQGYYEQYF.

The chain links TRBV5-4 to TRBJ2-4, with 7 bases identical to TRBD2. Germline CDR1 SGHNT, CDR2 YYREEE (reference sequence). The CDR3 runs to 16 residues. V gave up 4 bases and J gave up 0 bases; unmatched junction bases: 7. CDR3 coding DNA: TGTGCCAGCAGCGGGGGAGGGACTCCAGCCAAAAACATTCAGTACTTC. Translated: CASSGGGTPAKNIQYF.

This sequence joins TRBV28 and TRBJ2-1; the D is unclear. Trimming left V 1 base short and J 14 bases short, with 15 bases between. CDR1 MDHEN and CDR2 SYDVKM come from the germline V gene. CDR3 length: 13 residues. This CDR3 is CASSLSATLEEFF. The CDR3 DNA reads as TGTGCCAGCAGTTTATCTGCGACCCTCGAGGAGTTCTTC.

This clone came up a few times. Written as DNA, the CDR3 is TGTGCCAGCAGGACAGGGGGGAATCAGCCCCAGCATTTT. As protein: CASRTGGNQPQHF. This chain uses TRBV28 with TRBJ1-5; 9 bases line up with TRBD1. The CDR3 has 13 amino acids. J lost 4 bases, V lost 6 bases, and 1 base had no gene match. Germline values: CDR1 MDHEN, CDR2 SYDVKM.

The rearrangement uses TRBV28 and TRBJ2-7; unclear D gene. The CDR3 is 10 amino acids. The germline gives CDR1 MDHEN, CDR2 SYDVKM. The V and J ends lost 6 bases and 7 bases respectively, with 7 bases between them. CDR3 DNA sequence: TGTGCCAGCAGCCGTCGGGAGCAGTACTTC. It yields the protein CASSRREQYF.

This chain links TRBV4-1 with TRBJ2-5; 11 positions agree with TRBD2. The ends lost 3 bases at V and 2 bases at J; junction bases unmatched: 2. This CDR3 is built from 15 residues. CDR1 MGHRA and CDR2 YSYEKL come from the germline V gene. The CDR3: CASSQGLAEQETQYF. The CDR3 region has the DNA TGCGCCAGCAGCCAGGGACTAGCGGAACAAGAGACCCAGTACTTC.

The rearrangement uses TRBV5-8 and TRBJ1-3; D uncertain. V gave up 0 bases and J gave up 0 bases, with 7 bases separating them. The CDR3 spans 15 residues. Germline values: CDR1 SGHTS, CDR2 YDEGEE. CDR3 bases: TGTGCCAGCAGCTTGGTGGGTCGCTCTGGAAACACCATATATTTT. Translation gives CASSLVGRSGNTIYF.

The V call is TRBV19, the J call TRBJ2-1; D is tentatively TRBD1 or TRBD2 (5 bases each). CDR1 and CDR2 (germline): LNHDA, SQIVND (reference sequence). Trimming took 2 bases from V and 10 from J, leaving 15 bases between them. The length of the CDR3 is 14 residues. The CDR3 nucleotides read TGTGCCAGTAGTATAACGGCAGGGTCGGGGGAGCAGTTCTTC. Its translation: CASSITAGSGEQFF.

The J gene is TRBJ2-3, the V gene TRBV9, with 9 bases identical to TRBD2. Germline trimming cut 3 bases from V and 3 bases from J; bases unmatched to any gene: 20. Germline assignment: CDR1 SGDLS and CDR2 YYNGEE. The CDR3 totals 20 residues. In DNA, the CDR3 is TGTGCCAGCAGCGCCCGGACAGAGGGAAGTAGCGGGAGAGGTACAGATACGCAGTATTTT. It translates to CASSARTEGSSGRGTDTQYF.

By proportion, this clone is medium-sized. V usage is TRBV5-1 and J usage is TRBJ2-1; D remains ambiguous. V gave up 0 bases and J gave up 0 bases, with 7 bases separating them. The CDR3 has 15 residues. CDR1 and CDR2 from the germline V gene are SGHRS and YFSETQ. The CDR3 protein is CASSLESYSYNEQFF. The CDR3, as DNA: TGCGCCAGCAGCTTGGAAAGTTACTCCTACAATGAGCAGTTCTTC.

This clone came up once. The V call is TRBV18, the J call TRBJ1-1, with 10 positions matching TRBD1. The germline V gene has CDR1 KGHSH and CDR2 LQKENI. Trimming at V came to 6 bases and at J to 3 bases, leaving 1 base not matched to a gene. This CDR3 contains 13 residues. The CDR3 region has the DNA TGTGCCAGCTCGGGACAGGGGTACACTGAAGCTTTCTTT. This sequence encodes CASSGQGYTEAFF. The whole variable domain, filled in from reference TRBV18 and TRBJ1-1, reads NAGVMQNPRHLVRRRGQEARLRCSPMKGHSHVYWYRQLPEEGLKFMVYLQKENIIDESGMPKERFSAEFPKEGPSILRIQQVVRGDSAAYFCASSGQGYTEAFFGQGTRLTVV.

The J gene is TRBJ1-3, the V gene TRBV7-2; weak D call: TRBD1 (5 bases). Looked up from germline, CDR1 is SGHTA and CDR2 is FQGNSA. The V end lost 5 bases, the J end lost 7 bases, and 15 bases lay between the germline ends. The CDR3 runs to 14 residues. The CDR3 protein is CASSLDKSGNTIYF. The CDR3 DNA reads TGTGCCAGCAGCCTCGACAAGTCAGGGAACACCATATATTTT.

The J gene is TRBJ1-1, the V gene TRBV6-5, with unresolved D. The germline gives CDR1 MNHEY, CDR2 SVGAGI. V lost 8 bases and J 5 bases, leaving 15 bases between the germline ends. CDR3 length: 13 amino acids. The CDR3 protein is CASPHPQGTEAFF. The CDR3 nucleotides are TGTGCCAGCCCCCACCCGCAAGGGACTGAAGCTTTCTTT.

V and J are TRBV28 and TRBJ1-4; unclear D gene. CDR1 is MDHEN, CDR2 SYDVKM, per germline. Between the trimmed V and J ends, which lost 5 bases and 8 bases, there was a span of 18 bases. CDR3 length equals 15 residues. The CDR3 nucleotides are TGTGCCAGCAGTGTTTCAACCGGCCCAAGCGAAAAACTGTTTTTT. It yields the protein CASSVSTGPSEKLFF.

CDR3 residues: CASREGVSNQPQHF. The DNA for the CDR3 is TGTGCCAGCAGGGAGGGGGTTAGCAATCAGCCCCAGCATTTT. This chain joins TRBV2 and TRBJ1-5, with D maybe TRBD1 (6 bases). Per the germline V gene, CDR1 is SNHLY and CDR2 is FYNNEI. The CDR3 is 14 residues long. Trimming left V 6 bases short and J 0 bases short, with 9 bases between. The full variable domain, with the rest looked up from reference TRBV2 and TRBJ1-5, is EPEVTQTPSHQVTQMGQEVILRCVPISNHLYFYWYRQILGQKVEFLVSFYNNEISEKSEIFDDQFSVERPDGSNFTLKIRSTKLEDSAMYFCASREGVSNQPQHFGDGTRLSIL.

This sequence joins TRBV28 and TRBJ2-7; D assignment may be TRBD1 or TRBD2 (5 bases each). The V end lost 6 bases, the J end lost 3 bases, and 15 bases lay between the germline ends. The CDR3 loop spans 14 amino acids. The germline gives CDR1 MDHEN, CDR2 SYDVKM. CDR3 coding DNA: TGTGCCAGCAGGGGGACCGATACTTTCTACGAGCAGTACTTC. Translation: CASRGTDTFYEQYF.

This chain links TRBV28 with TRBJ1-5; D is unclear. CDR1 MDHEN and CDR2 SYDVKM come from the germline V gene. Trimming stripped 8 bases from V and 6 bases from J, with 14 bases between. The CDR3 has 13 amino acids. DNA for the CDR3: TGTGCCAGCGGTCCGGTGGCAGTTCAGCCCCAGCATTTT. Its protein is CASGPVAVQPQHF.

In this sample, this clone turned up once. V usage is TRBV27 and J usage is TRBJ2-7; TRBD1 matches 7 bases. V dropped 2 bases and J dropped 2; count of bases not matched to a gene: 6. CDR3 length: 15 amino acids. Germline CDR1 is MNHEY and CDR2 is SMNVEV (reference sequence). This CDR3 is CASSLRGPITYEQYF. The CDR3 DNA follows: TGTGCCAGCAGTTTAAGGGGGCCCATCACCTACGAGCAGTACTTC.

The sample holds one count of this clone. CDR3 nucleotides: TGTGCCAGCAGTGAGCAATTGTTGGATACGCAGTATTTT. Protein: CASSEQLLDTQYF. This chain connects TRBV25-1 to TRBJ2-3; D ambiguous. The germline V and J ends were trimmed by 3 bases and 6 bases, with 10 bases remaining between them. CDR3 length: 13 residues. Germline V gives CDR1 MGHDK, CDR2 SYGVNS.

The CDR3 DNA reads as TGTGCCAGCAGGATAGGCTCTGGAAACACCATATATTTT. Residues: CASRIGSGNTIYF. The chain carries TRBV6-1 and TRBJ1-3, with D unresolved. This CDR3 contains 13 residues. Germline assignment: CDR1 MNHNS and CDR2 SASEGT. V was pared by 6 bases and J by 0 bases, with 6 bases between.

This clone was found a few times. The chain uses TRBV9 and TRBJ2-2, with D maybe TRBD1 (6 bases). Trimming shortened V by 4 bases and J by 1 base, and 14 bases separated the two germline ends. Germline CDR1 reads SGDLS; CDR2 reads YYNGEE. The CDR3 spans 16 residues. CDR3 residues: CASSLRQARNTGELFF. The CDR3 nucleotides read TGTGCCAGCAGCCTCCGACAGGCCCGGAACACCGGGGAGCTGTTTTTT.

The CDR3 protein is CASSLFQGNEKLFF. DNA for the CDR3: TGTGCCAGCAGCTTATTCCAGGGGAATGAAAAACTGTTTTTT. The chain recombines TRBV11-2 with TRBJ1-4, with D possibly being TRBD1 (6 bases). Germline V gene lookup returns CDR1 SGHAT and CDR2 FQNNGV. The CDR3 covers 14 residues. The ends were cut back, 2 bases at V and 5 bases at J, with 9 bases in the middle.

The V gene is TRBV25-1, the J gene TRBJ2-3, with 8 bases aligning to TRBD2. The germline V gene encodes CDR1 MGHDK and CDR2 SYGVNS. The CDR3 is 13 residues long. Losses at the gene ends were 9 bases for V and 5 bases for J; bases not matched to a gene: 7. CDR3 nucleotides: TGTGCCAGTAAAGCGGGAGTTGGAGATACGCAGTATTTT. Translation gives CASKAGVGDTQYF.

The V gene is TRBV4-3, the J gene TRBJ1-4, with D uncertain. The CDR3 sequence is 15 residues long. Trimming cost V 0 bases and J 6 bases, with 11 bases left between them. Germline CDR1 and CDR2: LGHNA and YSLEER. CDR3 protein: CASSQDLTADEKLFF. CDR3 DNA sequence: TGCGCCAGCAGCCAAGATTTGACGGCCGATGAAAAACTGTTTTTT.

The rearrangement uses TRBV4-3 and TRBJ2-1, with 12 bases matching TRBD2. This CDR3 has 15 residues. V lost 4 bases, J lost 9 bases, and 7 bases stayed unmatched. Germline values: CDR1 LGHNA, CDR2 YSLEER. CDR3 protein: CASSRLAGGGGEQFF. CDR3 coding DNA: TGCGCCAGCAGCCGCCTAGCGGGAGGGGGGGGTGAGCAGTTCTTC.